This TCR beta chain was found in a study of cytomegalovirus exposure and HLA in healthy donors. Overall study results and limits: A later analysis linked a missense DCLRE1C variant to TCR beta V- and J-gene trimming. Reports indicated that the classifier achieved high specificity and sensitivity in diagnosing cytomegalovirus status. Productive status was seen about 87% or about 30% of the time for most TCR beta V segments in an earlier analysis.

Those who donated were healthy bone marrow donors. In the case of this clone: Its antigen remains unidentified.

The PCR was carried out with 60 Vbeta primers and 13 Jbeta primers. Data came from immunoSEQ multiplex PCR; TCRdb stores just in-frame clones and leaves some out. The profile covers about 200,000 clones, with more than 75% appearing a single time and over 5% taken by the ten largest. CDR1 is MGHRA, CDR2 YSYEKL, per germline. V shed 1 base, J shed 3 bases, and the junction held 12 bases outside the gene matches. This CDR3 spans 18 amino acids. The origin of this receptor is a woman aged 45 to 65 in good health and CMV-seropositive. The rearrangement uses TRBV4-1 and TRBJ2-7, with 10 nucleotides matching TRBD2. Sequenced sample: PBMCs. CDR3 DNA sequence: TGCGCCAGCAGCCAAGGTTATGGAGCTAGCGGGGGAGACTACGAGCAGTACTTC. Its translation is CASSQGYGASGGDYEQYF.